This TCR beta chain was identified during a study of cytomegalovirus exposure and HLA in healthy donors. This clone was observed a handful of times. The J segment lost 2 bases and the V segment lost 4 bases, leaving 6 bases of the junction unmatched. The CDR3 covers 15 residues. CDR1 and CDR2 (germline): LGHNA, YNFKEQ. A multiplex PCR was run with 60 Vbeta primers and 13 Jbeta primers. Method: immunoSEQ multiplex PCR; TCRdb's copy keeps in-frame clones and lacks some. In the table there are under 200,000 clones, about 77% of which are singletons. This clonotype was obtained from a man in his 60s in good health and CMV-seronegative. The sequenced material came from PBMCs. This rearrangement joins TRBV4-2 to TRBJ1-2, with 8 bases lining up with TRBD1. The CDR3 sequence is CASSPQRTGNYGYTF. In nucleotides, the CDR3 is TGTGCCAGCAGCCCCCAGCGGACAGGGAACTATGGCTACACCTTC.